This T cell receptor (beta chain) was recorded in a study of shared clonotypes between healthy human individuals. Data came from immunoSEQ multiplex PCR; TCRdb stores just in-frame clones and leaves some out. Of around 700,000 clones detected, less than 80% appear once; the ten largest clones hold 1.5% to 2%. Each of the donors was a healthy adult who was HIV-negative and had not had a recent acute infection or vaccination. The study separated CD4+ cells into CD45RA+ naive and CD45RA-negative memory subsets. This clone turned up a few times. Antigen specificity is unknown. Findings and caveats of the study: Some naive CD4 clonotypes, roughly 4.7%, turned up in common across four donors.

The sequence was obtained from a woman aged 25-40 years in good health. Input material: memory CD4+ T cells sorted from blood. As for subset: CD45RA-negative fraction.

The CDR3, as DNA: TGTGCCAGCAGCGCTCCGGGACAGGGGTGGACTGAAGCTTTCTTT. It codes for CASSAPGQGWTEAFF. This chain uses TRBV7-9 with TRBJ1-1, with 10 positions matching TRBD1. The germline gives CDR1 SEHNR, CDR2 FQNEAQ (reference sequence). The ends lost 5 bases at V and 5 bases at J; junction bases unmatched: 8. CDR3 length equals 15 residues.